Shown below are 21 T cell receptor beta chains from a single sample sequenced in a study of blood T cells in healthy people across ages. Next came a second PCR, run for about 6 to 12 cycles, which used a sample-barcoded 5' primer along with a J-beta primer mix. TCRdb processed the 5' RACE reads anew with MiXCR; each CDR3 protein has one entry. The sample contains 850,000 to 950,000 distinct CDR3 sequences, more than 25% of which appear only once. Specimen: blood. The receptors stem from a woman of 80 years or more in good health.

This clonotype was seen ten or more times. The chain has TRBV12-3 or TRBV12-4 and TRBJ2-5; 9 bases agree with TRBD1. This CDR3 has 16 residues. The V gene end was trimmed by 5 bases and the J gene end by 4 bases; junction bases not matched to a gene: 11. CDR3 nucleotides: TGTGCCAGCAGTCTACAGGGGGCAGGTCCGCGAGAGACCCAGTACTTC. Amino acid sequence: CASSLQGAGPRETQYF.

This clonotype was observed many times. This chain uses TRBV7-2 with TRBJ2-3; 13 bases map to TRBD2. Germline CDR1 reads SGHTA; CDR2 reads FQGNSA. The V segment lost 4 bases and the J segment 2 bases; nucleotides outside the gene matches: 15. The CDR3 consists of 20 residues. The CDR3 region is CASSSGLAGSIPLPTDTQYF. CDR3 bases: TGTGCCAGCAGCTCGGGACTAGCGGGGTCCATACCCCTCCCCACAGATACGCAGTATTTT.

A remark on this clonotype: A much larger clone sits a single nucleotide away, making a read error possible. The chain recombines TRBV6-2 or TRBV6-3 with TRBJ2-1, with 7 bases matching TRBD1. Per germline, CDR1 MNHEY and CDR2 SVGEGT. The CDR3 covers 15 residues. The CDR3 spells CASSRPGQHYNERFF. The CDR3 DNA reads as TGTGCCAGCAGTCGTCCGGGACAGCACTACAATGAGCGGTTCTTC.

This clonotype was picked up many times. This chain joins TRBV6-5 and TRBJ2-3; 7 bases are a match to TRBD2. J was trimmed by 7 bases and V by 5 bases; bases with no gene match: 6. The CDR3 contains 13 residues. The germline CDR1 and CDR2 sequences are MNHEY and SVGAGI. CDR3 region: CASSPRDYNTQYF. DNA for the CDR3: TGTGCCAGCAGTCCCCGGGACTACAATACGCAGTATTTT.

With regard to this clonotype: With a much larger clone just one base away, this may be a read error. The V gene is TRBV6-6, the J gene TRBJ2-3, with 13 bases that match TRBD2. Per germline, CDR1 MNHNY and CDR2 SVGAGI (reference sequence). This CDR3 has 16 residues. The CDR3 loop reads CASGYWGLAGSDTQYF. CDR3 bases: TGTGCCAGCGGTTACTGGGGACTAGCGGGGTCTGATACGCAGTATTTT.

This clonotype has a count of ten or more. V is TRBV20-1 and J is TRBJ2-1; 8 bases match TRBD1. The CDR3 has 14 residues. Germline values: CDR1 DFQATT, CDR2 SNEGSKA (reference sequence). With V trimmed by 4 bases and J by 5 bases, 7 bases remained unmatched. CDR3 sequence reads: CSATRGLRHNEQFF. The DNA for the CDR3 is TGCAGTGCTACCAGGGGGCTTCGGCACAATGAGCAGTTCTTC.

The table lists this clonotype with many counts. CDR3 sequence (DNA): TGTGCCAGCAGTAGGACTCCTGGGGAGCAGTACTTC. Translation gives CASSRTPGEQYF. The genes are TRBV6-1 and TRBJ2-7; D might be TRBD2 (5 bases). V lost 5 bases and J 7 bases, leaving 12 bases between the germline ends. Germline V gene lookup returns CDR1 MNHNS and CDR2 SASEGT. CDR3 size: 12 residues.

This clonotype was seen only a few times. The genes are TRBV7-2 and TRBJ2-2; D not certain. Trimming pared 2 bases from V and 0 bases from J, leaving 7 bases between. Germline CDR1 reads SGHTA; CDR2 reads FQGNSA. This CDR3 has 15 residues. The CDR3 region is CASSLSSSNTGELFF. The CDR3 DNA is TGTGCCAGCAGCTTAAGTAGTTCGAACACCGGGGAGCTGTTTTTT.

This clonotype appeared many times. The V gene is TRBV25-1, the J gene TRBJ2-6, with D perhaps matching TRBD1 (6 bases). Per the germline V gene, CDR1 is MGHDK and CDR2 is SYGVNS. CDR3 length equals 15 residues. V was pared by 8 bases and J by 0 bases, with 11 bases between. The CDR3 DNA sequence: TGTGCCAGCCTCGAGGGGGACTCTGGGGCCAACGTCCTGACTTTC. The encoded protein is CASLEGDSGANVLTF.

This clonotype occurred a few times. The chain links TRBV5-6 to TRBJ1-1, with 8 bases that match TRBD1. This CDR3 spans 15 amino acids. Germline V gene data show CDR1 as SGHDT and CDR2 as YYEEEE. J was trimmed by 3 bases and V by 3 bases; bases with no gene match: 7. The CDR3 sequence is CASSSRDRYYTEAFF. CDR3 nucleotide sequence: TGTGCCAGCAGCTCCCGGGACAGGTATTACACTGAAGCTTTCTTT.

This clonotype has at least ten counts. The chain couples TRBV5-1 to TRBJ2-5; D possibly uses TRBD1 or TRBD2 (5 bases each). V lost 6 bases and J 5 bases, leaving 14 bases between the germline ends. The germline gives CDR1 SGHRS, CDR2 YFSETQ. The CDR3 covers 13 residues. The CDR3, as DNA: TGCGCCAGCACCCCGGTGGGGGTGGAGACCCAGTACTTC. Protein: CASTPVGVETQYF.

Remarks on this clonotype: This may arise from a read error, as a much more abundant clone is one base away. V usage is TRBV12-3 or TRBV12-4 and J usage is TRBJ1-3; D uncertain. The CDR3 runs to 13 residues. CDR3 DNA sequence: TGTGCCAACAGTTCACAATCGGGAAACACCATATATTTT. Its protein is CANSSQSGNTIYF.

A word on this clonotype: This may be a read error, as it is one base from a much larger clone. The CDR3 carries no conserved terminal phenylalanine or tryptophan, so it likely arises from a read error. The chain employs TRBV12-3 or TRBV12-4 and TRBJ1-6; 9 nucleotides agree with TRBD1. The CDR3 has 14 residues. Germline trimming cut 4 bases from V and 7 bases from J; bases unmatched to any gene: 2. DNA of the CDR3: TGTGCCAGCAGTTCCGGGACAGGGAATTCACCCCTCCACTTG. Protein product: CASSSGTGNSPLHL.

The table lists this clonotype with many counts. In nucleotides, the CDR3 is TGCGCCAGCAGCCAACGACAGCTCACAGATACGCAGTATTTT. It specifies CASSQRQLTDTQYF. The rearrangement links TRBV4-3 to TRBJ2-3; possibly TRBD1 for D (5 bases). The CDR3 is 14 residues long. The V and J ends lost 2 bases and 2 bases respectively, with 8 bases between them. Germline CDR1 LGHNA, CDR2 YSLEER.

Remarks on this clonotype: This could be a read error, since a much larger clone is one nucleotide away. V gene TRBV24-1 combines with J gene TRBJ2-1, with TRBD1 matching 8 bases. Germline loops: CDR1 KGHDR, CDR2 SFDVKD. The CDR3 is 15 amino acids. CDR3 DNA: TGTGTCACCAGCCAACAGGACAGGGCCTACAATGAGCAGTTCTTC. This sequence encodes CVTSQQDRAYNEQFF.

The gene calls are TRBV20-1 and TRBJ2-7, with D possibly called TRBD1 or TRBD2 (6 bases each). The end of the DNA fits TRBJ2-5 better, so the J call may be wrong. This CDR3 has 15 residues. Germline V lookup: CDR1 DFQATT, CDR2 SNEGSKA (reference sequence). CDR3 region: CSARLGGLLYETQYF. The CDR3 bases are TGCAGTGCTAGGCTGGGGGGCCTGTTATACGAGACCCAGTACTTC.

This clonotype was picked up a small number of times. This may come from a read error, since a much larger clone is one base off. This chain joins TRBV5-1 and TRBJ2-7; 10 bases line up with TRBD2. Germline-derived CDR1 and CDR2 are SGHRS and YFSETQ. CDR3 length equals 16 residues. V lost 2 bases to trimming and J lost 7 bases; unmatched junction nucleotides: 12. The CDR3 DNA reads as TGCGCCAGCAGCTTCCCCCGGACTAGCGGATACAATGAGCAGTACTTC. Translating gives CASSFPRTSGYNEQYF.

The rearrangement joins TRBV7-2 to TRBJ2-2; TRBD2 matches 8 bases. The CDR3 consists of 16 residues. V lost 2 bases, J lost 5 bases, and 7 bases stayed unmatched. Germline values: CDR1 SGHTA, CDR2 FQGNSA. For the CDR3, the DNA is TGTGCCAGCAGCTTATCGGGGGGGCAGGGTACCGGGGAGCTGTTTTTT. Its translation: CASSLSGGQGTGELFF.

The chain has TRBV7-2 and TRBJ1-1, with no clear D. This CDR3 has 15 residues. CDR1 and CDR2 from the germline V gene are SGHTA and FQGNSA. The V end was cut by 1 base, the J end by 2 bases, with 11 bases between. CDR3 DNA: TGTGCCAGCAGCTTAGAAAGCGGGAGAAACACTGAAGCTTTCTTT. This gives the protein CASSLESGRNTEAFF.

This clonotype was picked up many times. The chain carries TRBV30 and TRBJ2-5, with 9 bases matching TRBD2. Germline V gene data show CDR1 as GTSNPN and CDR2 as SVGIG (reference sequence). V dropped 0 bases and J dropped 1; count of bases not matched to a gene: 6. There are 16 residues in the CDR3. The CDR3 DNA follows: TGTGCCTGGAGTGTAGGTTCGCGGGGGGGCCAAGAGACCCAGTACTTC. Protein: CAWSVGSRGGQETQYF.

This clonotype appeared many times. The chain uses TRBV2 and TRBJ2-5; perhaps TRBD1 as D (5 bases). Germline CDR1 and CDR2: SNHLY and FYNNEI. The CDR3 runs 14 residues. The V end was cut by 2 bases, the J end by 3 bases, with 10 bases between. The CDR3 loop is CASSERQIKETQYF. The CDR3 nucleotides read TGTGCCAGCAGTGAAAGACAGATAAAAGAGACCCAGTACTTC.